These 27 T cell receptor beta chains came from one sample sequenced in a study of shared clonotypes between healthy human individuals. Produced via immunoSEQ multiplex PCR; TCRdb's table is partial and in-frame only. The sample includes more than 400,000 clones, approximately 94% of them seen just once. Sequencing used naive CD4+ T cells sorted from blood. Noted subset: CD45RA+ positively selected. Receptors originate from a woman in her thirties in good health.

This clone was seen a handful of times. The chain joins TRBV28 to TRBJ2-2; no firm D call. Germline loops: CDR1 MDHEN, CDR2 SYDVKM. Trimming removed 4 bases from V and 9 bases from J, with 6 bases in between. The CDR3 consists of 11 residues. The CDR3 spells CASSSVRELFF. CDR3 coding DNA: TGTGCCAGCAGTTCCGTGCGGGAGCTGTTTTTT.

The V and J genes are TRBV2 and TRBJ2-1; unclear D gene. The CDR3 has 14 amino acids. V lost 2 bases to trimming and J lost 7 bases, with 12 bases between them. The germline CDR1 and CDR2 sequences are SNHLY and FYNNEI. CDR3: CASSERQIVNEQFF. The CDR3 DNA sequence: TGTGCCAGCAGTGAAAGGCAGATTGTGAATGAGCAGTTCTTC.

This chain links TRBV7-3 with TRBJ2-1; 8 bases map to TRBD2. The germline gives CDR1 SGHTA, CDR2 FQGTGA. The CDR3 runs 14 residues. The V and J ends lost 5 bases and 6 bases, in that order; junction bases with no gene match: 6. CDR3 DNA sequence: TGTGCCAGCAGCCCCGGGACTAGTTCCAATGAGCAGTTCTTC. Translated: CASSPGTSSNEQFF.

The V and J genes are TRBV19 and TRBJ2-1; D is unresolved. The CDR3 contains 14 residues. The germline gives CDR1 LNHDA, CDR2 SQIVND (reference sequence). Trimming stripped 2 bases from V and 7 bases from J, with 12 bases between. The CDR3 reads CASSILGSANEQFF. The CDR3 bases are TGTGCCAGTAGTATATTGGGGTCCGCTAATGAGCAGTTCTTC.

The chain links TRBV11-2 to TRBJ2-7; no clear D gene. The CDR3 consists of 14 residues. Trimming took off 3 bases at V and 0 bases at J, with 9 bases between the two ends. Germline-derived CDR1 and CDR2 are SGHAT and FQNNGV. CDR3 sequence (DNA): TGTGCCAGCAGCTTGGCCCTCACCTCCTACGAGCAGTACTTC. Protein product: CASSLALTSYEQYF.

The rearrangement uses TRBV28 and TRBJ1-2; TRBD1 aligns across 8 bases. CDR1 and CDR2 (germline): MDHEN, SYDVKM. The CDR3 is 16 amino acids. V was pared by 3 bases and J by 5 bases, with 11 bases of the junction left unmatched. The CDR3 protein is CASSFRGQGNIYGYTF. CDR3 nucleotide sequence: TGTGCCAGCAGTTTTCGAGGACAGGGTAATATTTATGGCTACACCTTC.

This rearrangement joins TRBV27 to TRBJ2-2; 13 bases line up with TRBD2. The CDR3 has 15 residues. The trim removed 8 bases at V and 0 bases at J, leaving 0 bases unmatched. Germline CDR1 reads MNHEY; CDR2 reads SMNVEV (reference sequence). CDR3 amino acids: CASGTSGANTGELFF. CDR3 nucleotides: TGTGCCAGCGGGACTAGCGGGGCGAACACCGGGGAGCTGTTTTTT.

The chain has TRBV10-3 and TRBJ2-3; 12 bases match TRBD2. J was trimmed by 6 bases and V by 10 bases; bases with no gene match: 8. Germline assignment: CDR1 ENHRY and CDR2 SYGVKD. The CDR3 consists of 14 residues. The CDR3 sequence: CATQGLAGGDTQYF. The CDR3 DNA reads as TGTGCCACCCAGGGGCTAGCGGGAGGGGATACGCAGTATTTT.

The rearrangement joins TRBV29-1 to TRBJ1-2; D gene unclear. The CDR3 covers 12 residues. Germline V CDR1 and CDR2: SQVTM, ANQGSEA. Deletions cut 1 base from V and 4 bases from J, with 7 bases between. This CDR3 is CSVEVGIYGYTF. CDR3 bases: TGCAGCGTTGAAGTAGGGATCTATGGCTACACCTTC.

The V gene is TRBV18, the J gene TRBJ2-3; a weak D match, TRBD2 (5 bases). The CDR3 runs 13 residues. With 3 bases removed from V and 7 bases from J, the gap between germline ends came to 11 bases. Per germline, CDR1 KGHSH and CDR2 LQKENI. The CDR3 region is CASSPTIWHTQYF. The DNA for the CDR3 is TGTGCCAGCTCACCGACTATTTGGCATACGCAGTATTTT.

The rearrangement links TRBV7-3 to TRBJ2-1; the match to TRBD2 covers 9 bases. After removal of 5 bases from V and 7 bases from J, the junction contained 9 bases not matched to a gene. CDR3 length: 15 amino acids. Looked up from germline, CDR1 is SGHTA and CDR2 is FQGTGA. CDR3 nucleotide sequence: TGTGCCAGCAGCCCTCTAGCGGGACCAGCTAATGAGCAGTTCTTC. The encoded protein is CASSPLAGPANEQFF.

This clone was picked up one time. The rearrangement links TRBV27 to TRBJ2-6; 7 nucleotides agree with TRBD1. Germline lookup yields CDR1 MNHEY and CDR2 SMNVEV (reference sequence). CDR3 length equals 20 residues. Trimming cost V 4 bases and J 12 bases; bases outside gene matches: 27. DNA of the CDR3: TGTGCCAGCAGTTCCCGACGCCCCGACAGGGCTGGGGCCAGAGCTCCCGTCCTGACTTTC. The encoded protein is CASSSRRPDRAGARAPVLTF.

The chain carries TRBV6-6 and TRBJ2-3; no clear D. V lost 2 bases to trimming and J lost 2 bases, with 5 bases between them. This CDR3 is 13 amino acids long. Germline values: CDR1 MNHNY, CDR2 SVGAGI (reference sequence). CDR3 protein: CASSYELTDTQYF. DNA for the CDR3: TGTGCCAGCAGTTACGAACTCACAGATACGCAGTATTTT.

This clone occurred once. The J gene is TRBJ2-5, the V gene TRBV28, with 7 bases matching TRBD2. Germline CDR1 MDHEN, CDR2 SYDVKM. The trim removed 3 bases at V and 5 bases at J, leaving 6 bases unmatched. The CDR3 runs 14 residues. CDR3 coding DNA: TGTGCCAGCAGTTTCGCGGGAGTGGCGGAGACCCAGTACTTC. This gives the protein CASSFAGVAETQYF.

This clone was counted once. This chain uses TRBV7-8 with TRBJ2-1, with 7 bases fitting TRBD1. V was pared by 3 bases and J by 9 bases, with 20 bases of the junction left unmatched. There are 18 residues in the CDR3. CDR1 SGHVS and CDR2 FQNEAQ come from the germline V gene. CDR3 sequence reads: CASSFPSLGDSWAFEQFF. CDR3 sequence (DNA): TGTGCCAGCAGCTTCCCCTCCTTAGGGGACAGTTGGGCTTTTGAGCAGTTCTTC.

This clone was observed a single time. This rearrangement joins TRBV10-3 to TRBJ2-1; D not resolved. From germline, CDR1 is ENHRY and CDR2 SYGVKD. The CDR3 runs 15 residues. V dropped 9 bases and J dropped 0 bases, with 15 bases sitting between them. In nucleotides, the CDR3 is TGTGCCATTAGGAGTCCCATTAGCTCCTACAATGAGCAGTTCTTC. Translation gives CAIRSPISSYNEQFF.

J is TRBJ2-1 and V is TRBV7-3; the match to TRBD1 covers 9 bases. The CDR3 has 16 residues. The germline V gene has CDR1 SGHTA and CDR2 FQGTGA. V was pared by 2 bases and J by 3 bases, with 5 bases of the junction left unmatched. The CDR3 DNA reads as TGTGCCAGCAGCTTAGGGGGGACAGGGATCTACAATGAGCAGTTCTTC. Translated, it gives CASSLGGTGIYNEQFF.

V is TRBV19 and J is TRBJ2-2; either TRBD1 or TRBD2 may fit D (5 bases each). The CDR3 consists of 13 residues. From germline, CDR1 is LNHDA and CDR2 SQIVND (reference sequence). V dropped 10 bases and J dropped 5 bases, with 14 bases sitting between them. In DNA, the CDR3 is TGTGCCACCAAAAGGGACCTTACCGGGGAGCTGTTTTTT. Protein: CATKRDLTGELFF.

V usage is TRBV6-6 and J usage is TRBJ2-7; D gene unclear. This CDR3 contains 12 residues. The V end was cut by 5 bases, the J end by 4 bases, with 9 bases between. Germline V gene data show CDR1 as MNHNY and CDR2 as SVGAGI (reference sequence). The CDR3, as DNA: TGTGCCAGCAGTCTTTGGGGTTACGAGCAGTACTTC. Its translation is CASSLWGYEQYF.

The rearrangement uses TRBV23-1 and TRBJ1-2; no reliable D call. TRBV23-1 is an ORF, with its function uncertain. The V end lost 8 bases, the J end lost 5 bases, and 12 bases lay between the germline ends. This CDR3 contains 12 residues. As DNA, the CDR3 is TGCGCCAGCGGGAGACTTCCTTATGGCTACACCTTC. Translating it yields CASGRLPYGYTF.

The chain combines TRBV27 with TRBJ1-1, with a weak D call TRBD1 (6 bases). The V gene's germline CDR1 is MNHEY and CDR2 SMNVEV (reference sequence). The ends were cut back, 5 bases at V and 1 base at J, with 17 bases in the middle. The CDR3 covers 16 residues. CDR3 nucleotides: TGTGCCAGCAGTCCCTTCCCCCGACAGGCGAACACTGAAGCTTTCTTT. Amino acid sequence: CASSPFPRQANTEAFF.

This sequence joins TRBV28 and TRBJ1-5; D is perhaps TRBD1 (5 bases). Trimming removed 5 bases at V and 1 base at J, with 12 bases between. The CDR3 spans 15 residues. Looked up from germline, CDR1 is MDHEN and CDR2 is SYDVKM. The DNA for the CDR3 is TGTGCCAGCAGTCTCGAGGGGACCAGCAATCAGCCCCAGCATTTT. Its translation is CASSLEGTSNQPQHF.

The rearrangement joins TRBV6-6 to TRBJ1-1, with D uncertain. Per the germline V gene, CDR1 is MNHNY and CDR2 is SVGAGI (reference sequence). The V end lost 2 bases, the J end lost 5 bases, and 9 bases lay between the germline ends. The CDR3 covers 13 residues. This CDR3 is CASSYRTGTEAFF. CDR3 nucleotide sequence: TGTGCCAGCAGTTACCGGACGGGGACTGAAGCTTTCTTT.

This chain joins TRBV5-4 and TRBJ2-2, with 8 bases matching TRBD2. The J segment lost 6 bases and the V segment lost 4 bases, leaving 8 bases of the junction unmatched. The germline V gene encodes CDR1 SGHNT and CDR2 YYREEE (reference sequence). CDR3 size: 15 residues. The CDR3 DNA reads TGTGCCAGCAGCCCAGCCGGGACTAGAGCCGGGGAGCTGTTTTTT. It translates to CASSPAGTRAGELFF.

The chain carries TRBV5-1 and TRBJ2-7; TRBD2 agrees at 15 bases. Germline-derived CDR1 and CDR2 are SGHRS and YFSETQ. J gave up 3 bases and V 1 base, and 5 bases lay outside the gene matches. The CDR3 extends over 17 amino acids. The CDR3 nucleotides read TGCGCCAGCAGCTTGCGGACTAGCGGGAGGGTCCACTACGAGCAGTACTTC. This encodes CASSLRTSGRVHYEQYF. The full variable domain, completed using reference TRBV5-1 and TRBJ2-7, is KAGVTQTPRYLIKTRGQQVTLSCSPISGHRSVSWYQQTPGQGLQFLFEYFSETQRNKGNFPGRFSGRQFSNSRSEMNVSTLELGDSALYLCASSLRTSGRVHYEQYFGPGTRLTVT.

The rearrangement joins TRBV28 to TRBJ1-1; D ambiguous. The CDR3 has 13 amino acids. The V and J ends lost 10 bases and 0 bases respectively, with 12 bases between them. Germline V gene lookup returns CDR1 MDHEN and CDR2 SYDVKM. CDR3 loop: CATSTLMNTEAFF. The CDR3 region has the DNA TGTGCCACATCGACCCTCATGAACACTGAAGCTTTCTTT.

The V gene is TRBV28, the J gene TRBJ2-1; 14 nucleotides line up with TRBD2. The CDR3 spans 19 residues. After removal of 4 bases from V and 0 bases from J, the junction contained 8 bases not matched to a gene. Germline assignment: CDR1 MDHEN and CDR2 SYDVKM. CDR3 residues: CASSSEGTSGRGSYNEQFF. The CDR3 DNA follows: TGTGCCAGCAGTTCCGAGGGGACTAGCGGGAGAGGCTCCTACAATGAGCAGTTCTTC. Drawing the rest from reference TRBV28 and TRBJ2-1, the complete variable domain is DVKVTQSSRYLVKRTGEKVFLECVQDMDHENMFWYRQDPGLGLRLIYFSYDVKMKEKGDIPEGYSVSREKKERFSLILESASTNQTSMYLCASSSEGTSGRGSYNEQFFGPGTRLTVL.